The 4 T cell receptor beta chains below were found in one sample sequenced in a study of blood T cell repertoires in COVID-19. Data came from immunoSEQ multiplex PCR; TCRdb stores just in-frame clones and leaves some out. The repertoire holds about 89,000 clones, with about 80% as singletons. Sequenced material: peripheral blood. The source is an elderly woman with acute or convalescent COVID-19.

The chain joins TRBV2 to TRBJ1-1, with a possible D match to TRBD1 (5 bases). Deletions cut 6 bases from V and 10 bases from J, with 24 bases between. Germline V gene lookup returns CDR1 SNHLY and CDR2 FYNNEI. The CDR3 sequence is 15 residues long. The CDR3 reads CASSGAGPRRSGAFF. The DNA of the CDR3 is TGTGCCAGCAGCGGGGCGGGACCAAGGCGCTCGGGAGCTTTCTTT.

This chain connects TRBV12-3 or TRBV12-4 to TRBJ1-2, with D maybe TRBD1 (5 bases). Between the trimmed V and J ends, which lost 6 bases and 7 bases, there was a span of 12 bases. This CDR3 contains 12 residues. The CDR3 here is CASSPGGTGYTF. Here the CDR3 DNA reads TGTGCCAGCAGCCCGGGCGGGACTGGCTACACCTTC.

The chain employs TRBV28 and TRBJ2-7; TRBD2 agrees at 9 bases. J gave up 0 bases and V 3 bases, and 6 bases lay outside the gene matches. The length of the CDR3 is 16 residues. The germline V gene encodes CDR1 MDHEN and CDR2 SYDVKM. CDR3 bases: TGTGCCAGCAGTTTCCCCCCGACTAGCGGCTCCTACGAGCAGTACTTC. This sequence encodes CASSFPPTSGSYEQYF.

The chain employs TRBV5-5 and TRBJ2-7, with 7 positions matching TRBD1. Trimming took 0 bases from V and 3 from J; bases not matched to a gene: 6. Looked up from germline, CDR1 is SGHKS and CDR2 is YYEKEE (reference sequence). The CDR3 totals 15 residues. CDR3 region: CASSLAPGTDYEQYF. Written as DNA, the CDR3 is TGTGCCAGCAGCTTGGCCCCGGGGACAGACTACGAGCAGTACTTC.